This entry describes one T cell receptor beta chain. TCRdb keeps only in-frame clones here, not all; method: immunoSEQ multiplex PCR. The sample shows roughly 1,100,000 clones, approximately 72% of them seen only once. The entry originates in a study of shared clonotypes between healthy human individuals. Study information: The composition of the donors was a couple of women and a few men aged 18 to 49. Each donor contributed plates that comprised three CD4 naive, three CD4 memory, two CD8 naive and one CD8 memory.

CDR1 and CDR2 (germline): KGHSY, FQNENV. The CDR3 consists of 13 residues. V was shortened by 4 bases and J by 8 bases, with 12 bases between the two germline ends. The rearrangement uses TRBV16 and TRBJ1-5; the D gene is possibly TRBD1 (6 bases). Material for sequencing was memory CD4+ T cells sorted from blood. Subset reported: CD45RA-negative fraction. The clonotype originates from a man between 18 and 29 years old in good health. The CDR3 reads CASSLRTVEPQHF. CDR3 nucleotides: TGTGCCAGCAGCCTAAGGACAGTGGAGCCCCAGCATTTT.